These 6 T cell receptor beta chains originate from one sample sequenced in a study of spatial heterogeneity in lung cancer. Time point defined: sample taken at primary tumor resection. TCRdb reprocessed the 5' RACE reads with MiXCR, giving one entry per CDR3 protein. The profile shows thousands of distinct CDR3 sequences, over 5.5% of them singletons. These receptors are not linked to any known antigen. Findings and limits, study-wide: Expanded intratumoral alpha and beta TCR counts tracked tumor mutation counts.

This sample comprised lung tumor tissue, obtained at surgery. All receptors derive from a female donor with early-stage non-small cell lung cancer.

This clonotype was counted ten times or more. This beta chain represents an off-target read in a library built for alpha chains; its size is of limited meaning. The chain carries TRBV20-1 and TRBJ2-7; the match to TRBD2 covers 9 bases. J lost 5 bases, V lost 2 bases, and 13 bases had no gene match. CDR1 and CDR2 from the germline V gene are DFQATT and SNEGSKA (reference sequence). This CDR3 region has 16 residues. In nucleotides, the CDR3 is TGCAGTGCTAGACCATTAGCGGGAGTCGGGTGGAACGAGCAGTACTTC. It encodes CSARPLAGVGWNEQYF.

By share, this clonotype ranks as medium-sized. Since the library was made to target alpha chains, this beta chain is a stray read and its abundance is not meaningful. The chain joins TRBV10-2 to TRBJ2-5; no clear D gene. V lost 6 bases and J lost 1, with 9 bases in between. The CDR3 is 13 amino acids. Germline-derived CDR1 and CDR2 are WSHSY and SAAADI. In DNA form, the CDR3 reads TGCGCCAGCAGCGACCTCCTCCAAGAGACCCAGTACTTC. This codes for CASSDLLQETQYF.

In its sample, this clonotype ranks as medium-sized. The library was built for alpha chains, so this beta chain is an off-target read and its size means little. V is TRBV9 and J is TRBJ2-1; D could derive from TRBD1 or TRBD2 (5 bases each). The CDR3 is 14 residues long. CDR1 and CDR2 (germline): SGDLS, YYNGEE. V lost 3 bases to trimming and J lost 8 bases, with 15 bases between them. Written as DNA, the CDR3 is TGTGCCAGCAGCGAGTCCCCATTGGGGGATGAGCAGTTCTTC. It is translated as CASSESPLGDEQFF.

This clonotype is medium-sized. This beta chain is an unintended read in a library built for alpha chains; its size means little. The chain carries TRBV6-2 or TRBV6-3 and TRBJ2-1; 7 bases align to TRBD2. The germline gives CDR1 MNHEY, CDR2 SVGEGT. Losses at the gene ends were 7 bases for V and 5 bases for J; bases not matched to a gene: 8. The CDR3 runs 14 residues. The CDR3 nucleotides read TGTGCCAGCATGAGGACTAGGGGCAACAATGAGCAGTTCTTC. Translation gives CASMRTRGNNEQFF.

This clonotype is medium-sized by share. The library was designed around alpha chains, so this beta chain is a stray read whose abundance carries little weight. The J gene is TRBJ1-2, the V gene TRBV28; D remains unclear. CDR1 and CDR2 (germline): MDHEN, SYDVKM. The CDR3 is 12 residues long. V lost 7 bases and J 2 bases, leaving 8 bases between the germline ends. The CDR3 sequence: CASITENYGYTF. In DNA, the CDR3 is TGTGCCAGCATTACCGAAAACTATGGCTACACCTTC.

This clonotype ranks as medium-sized. The library was built for alpha chains, so this beta chain is an off-target read and its size means little. CDR3 in DNA: TGTGCCAGCAGCTTCTACTCTAGCACAGATACGCAGTATTTT. Translation gives CASSFYSSTDTQYF. The chain employs TRBV7-2 and TRBJ2-3; D not resolved. Looked up from germline, CDR1 is SGHTA and CDR2 is FQGNSA. The CDR3 spans 14 residues. V lost 3 bases to trimming and J lost 0 bases, with 7 bases between them.